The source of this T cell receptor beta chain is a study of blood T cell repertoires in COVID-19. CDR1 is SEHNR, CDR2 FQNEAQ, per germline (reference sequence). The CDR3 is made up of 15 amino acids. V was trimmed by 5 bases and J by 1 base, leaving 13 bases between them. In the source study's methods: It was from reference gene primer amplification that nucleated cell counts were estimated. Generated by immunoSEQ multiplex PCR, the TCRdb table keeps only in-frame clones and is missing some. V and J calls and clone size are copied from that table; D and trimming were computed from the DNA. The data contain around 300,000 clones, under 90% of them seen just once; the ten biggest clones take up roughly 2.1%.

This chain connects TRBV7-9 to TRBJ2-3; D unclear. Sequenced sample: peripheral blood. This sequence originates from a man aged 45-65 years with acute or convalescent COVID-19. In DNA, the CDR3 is TGTGCCAGCAGCGCAACCCTGGGCCGCACAGATACGCAGTATTTT. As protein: CASSATLGRTDTQYF.